In its sample, the clone carrying this T cell receptor (beta chain) was seen once. Its antigen is not identified. Data came from immunoSEQ multiplex PCR; TCRdb stores just in-frame clones and leaves some out. The sample carries roughly 2 million clones, about 95% recorded once. The data originate from a study of shared clonotypes between healthy human individuals. The wider study: Plates per donor: three CD4 naive, three CD4 memory, two CD8 naive, one CD8 memory.

CD8 cells regarded as naive lacked CD45RO, were positively chosen for CCR7, and omitted terminally differentiated effector memory CD45RA+ cells. The study enrolled healthy HIV-negative adults without recent acute infections or vaccinations as donors. Study-level results: Sampling was confined to blood; repertoires within tissues likely differ.

CDR1 and CDR2 (germline): GTSNPN, SVGIG (reference sequence). The CDR3 has 12 residues. The V end was cut by 2 bases, the J end by 6 bases, with 8 bases between. The clonotype was recovered from a man younger than 30 in good health. The chain employs TRBV30 and TRBJ2-1; D not certain. Sample: naive CD8+ T cells sorted from blood. The CDR3 sequence: CAWSPTTNEQFF. The CDR3 DNA reads TGTGCCTGGAGTCCCACGACCAATGAGCAGTTCTTC.